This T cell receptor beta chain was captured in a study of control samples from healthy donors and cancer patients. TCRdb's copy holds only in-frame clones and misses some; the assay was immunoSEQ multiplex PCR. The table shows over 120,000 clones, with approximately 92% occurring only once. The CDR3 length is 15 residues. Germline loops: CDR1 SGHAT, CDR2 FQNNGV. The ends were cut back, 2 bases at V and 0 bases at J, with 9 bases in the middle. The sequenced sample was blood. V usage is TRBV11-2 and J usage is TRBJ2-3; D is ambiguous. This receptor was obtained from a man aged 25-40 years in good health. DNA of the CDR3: TGTGCCAGCAGCTTATCTACATTCAGCACAGATACGCAGTATTTT. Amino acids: CASSLSTFSTDTQYF.